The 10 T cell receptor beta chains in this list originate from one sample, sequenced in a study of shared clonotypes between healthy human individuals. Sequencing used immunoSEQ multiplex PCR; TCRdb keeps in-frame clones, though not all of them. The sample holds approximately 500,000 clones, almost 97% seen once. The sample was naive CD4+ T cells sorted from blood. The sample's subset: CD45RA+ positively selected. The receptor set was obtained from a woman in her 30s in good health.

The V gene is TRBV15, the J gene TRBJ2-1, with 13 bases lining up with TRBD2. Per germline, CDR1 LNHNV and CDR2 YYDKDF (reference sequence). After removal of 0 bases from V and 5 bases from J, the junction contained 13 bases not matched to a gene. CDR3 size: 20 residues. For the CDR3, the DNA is TGTGCCACCAGCAGAGAGACCGGGACTAGCGGGACACCGCTCGACAATGAGCAGTTCTTC. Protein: CATSRETGTSGTPLDNEQFF.

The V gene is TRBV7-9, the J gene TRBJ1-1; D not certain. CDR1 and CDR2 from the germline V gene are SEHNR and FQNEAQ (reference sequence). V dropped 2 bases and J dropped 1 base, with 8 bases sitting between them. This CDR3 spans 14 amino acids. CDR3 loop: CASSLTQENTEAFF. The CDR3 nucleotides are TGTGCCAGCAGCTTAACCCAGGAGAACACTGAAGCTTTCTTT.

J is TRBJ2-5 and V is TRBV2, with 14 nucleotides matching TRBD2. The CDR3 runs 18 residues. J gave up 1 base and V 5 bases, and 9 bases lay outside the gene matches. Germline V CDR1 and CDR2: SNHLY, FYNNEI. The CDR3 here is CASSSSWTSGRTQETQYF. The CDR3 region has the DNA TGTGCCAGCAGTAGCTCCTGGACTAGCGGGAGGACCCAAGAGACCCAGTACTTC.

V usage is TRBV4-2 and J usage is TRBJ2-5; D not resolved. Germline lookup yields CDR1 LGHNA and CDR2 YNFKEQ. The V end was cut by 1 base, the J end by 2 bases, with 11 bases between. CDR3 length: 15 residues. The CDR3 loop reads CASSQAWGSQETQYF. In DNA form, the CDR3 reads TGTGCCAGCAGCCAAGCGTGGGGATCGCAAGAGACCCAGTACTTC.

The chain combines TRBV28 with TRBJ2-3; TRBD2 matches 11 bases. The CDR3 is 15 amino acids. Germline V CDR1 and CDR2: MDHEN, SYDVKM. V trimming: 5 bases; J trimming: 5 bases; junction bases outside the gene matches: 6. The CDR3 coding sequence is TGTGCCAGCAGTCCGCAACTAGCGGGAGTAGATACGCAGTATTTT. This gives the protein CASSPQLAGVDTQYF.

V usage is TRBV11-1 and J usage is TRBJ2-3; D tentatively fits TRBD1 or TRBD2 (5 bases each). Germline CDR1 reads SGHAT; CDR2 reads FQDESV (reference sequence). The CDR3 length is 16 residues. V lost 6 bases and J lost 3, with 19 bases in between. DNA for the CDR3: TGTGCCAGCAGACATGCCGGGACGAAACTGACAGATACGCAGTATTTT. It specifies CASRHAGTKLTDTQYF.

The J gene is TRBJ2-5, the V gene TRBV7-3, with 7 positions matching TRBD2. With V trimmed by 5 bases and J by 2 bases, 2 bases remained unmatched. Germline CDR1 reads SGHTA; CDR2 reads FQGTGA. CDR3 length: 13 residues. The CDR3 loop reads CASSREAQETQYF. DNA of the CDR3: TGTGCCAGCAGCCGGGAGGCGCAAGAGACCCAGTACTTC.

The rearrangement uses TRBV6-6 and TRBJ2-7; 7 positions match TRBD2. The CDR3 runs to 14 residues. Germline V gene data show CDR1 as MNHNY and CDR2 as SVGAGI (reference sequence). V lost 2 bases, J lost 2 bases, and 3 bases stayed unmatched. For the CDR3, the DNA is TGTGCCAGCAGTTACGCGGGAGCGGCCTACGAGCAGTACTTC. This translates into CASSYAGAAYEQYF.

For the CDR3, the DNA is TGTGCCAGCAAAGGGGGCTTCTCTGGAAACACCATATATTTT. Its protein product is CASKGGFSGNTIYF. This rearrangement joins TRBV2 to TRBJ1-3; 7 nucleotides match TRBD1. Per germline, CDR1 SNHLY and CDR2 FYNNEI. Trimming cost V 7 bases and J 0 bases; bases outside gene matches: 3. This CDR3 is built from 14 residues.

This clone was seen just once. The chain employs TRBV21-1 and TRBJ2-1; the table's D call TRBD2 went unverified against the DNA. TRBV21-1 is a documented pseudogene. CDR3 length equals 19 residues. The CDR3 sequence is CASRGPLAGELGGYNEQFF. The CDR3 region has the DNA TGTGCCAGCAGGGGGCCGCTAGCGGGTGAATTGGGTGGGTACAATGAGCAGTTCTTC.